This TCR beta chain emerged from a study of monozygotic twins with inflammatory bowel disease. Whole-study results and caveats: The inverse Simpson measure of TCRbeta diversity was lower in IBD patients than in healthy co-twins.

Turning to this clonotype: Its antigen is as yet unknown.

Donors each contributed one blood sample measuring about 2.4 ml. The CDR3 consists of 12 residues. CDR1 and CDR2 from the germline V gene are SQVTM and ANQGSEA. Per TCR library, approximately 3,500 ng of total RNA was used. UMIs that included a 6-nucleotide sample barcode were added by template switching, which took place during cDNA synthesis. From its re-call of the 5' RACE reads, TCRdb lists each CDR3 protein once, without DNA. Its table records more than 95,000 distinct CDR3 sequences. The chain is built from TRBV29-1 and TRBJ2-7. Sequences were obtained from blood. The clonotype comes from a human donor with ulcerative colitis or Crohn's disease, or a healthy co-twin of an affected twin (not recorded which). The CDR3 reads CSVEELKTEQYF.